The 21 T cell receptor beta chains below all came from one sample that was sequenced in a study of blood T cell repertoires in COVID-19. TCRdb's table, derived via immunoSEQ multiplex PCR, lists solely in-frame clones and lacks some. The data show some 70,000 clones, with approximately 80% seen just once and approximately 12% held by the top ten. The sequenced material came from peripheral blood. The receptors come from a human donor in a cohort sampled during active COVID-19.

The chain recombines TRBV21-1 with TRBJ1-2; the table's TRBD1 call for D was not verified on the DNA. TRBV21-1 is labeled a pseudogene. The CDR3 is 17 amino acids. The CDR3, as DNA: TGTGCCAGCAGCAAAGCTTGGGGGCAGAAAATTAACTATGGCTACACCTTC. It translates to CASSKAWGQKINYGYTF.

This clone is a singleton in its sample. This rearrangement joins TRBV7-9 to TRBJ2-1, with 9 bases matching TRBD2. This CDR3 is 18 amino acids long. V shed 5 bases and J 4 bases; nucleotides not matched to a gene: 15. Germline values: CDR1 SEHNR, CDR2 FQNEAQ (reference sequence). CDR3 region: CASSPAYPAGGTYNEQFF. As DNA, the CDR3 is TGTGCCAGCAGCCCGGCGTATCCCGCGGGAGGGACTTACAATGAGCAGTTCTTC.

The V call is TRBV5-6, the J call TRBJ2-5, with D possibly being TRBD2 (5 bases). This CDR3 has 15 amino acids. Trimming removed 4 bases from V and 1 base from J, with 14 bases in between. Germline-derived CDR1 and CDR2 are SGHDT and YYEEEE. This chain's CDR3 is CASSPLPRGQETQYF. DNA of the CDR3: TGTGCCAGCAGCCCACTCCCCCGGGGCCAAGAGACCCAGTACTTC.

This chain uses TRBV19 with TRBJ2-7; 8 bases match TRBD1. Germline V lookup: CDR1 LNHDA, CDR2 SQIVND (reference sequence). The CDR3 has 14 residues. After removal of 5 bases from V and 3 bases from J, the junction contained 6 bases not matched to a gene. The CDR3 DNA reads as TGTGCCAGTAGTGGGCGACAGGGGAGCTACGAGCAGTACTTC. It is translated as CASSGRQGSYEQYF. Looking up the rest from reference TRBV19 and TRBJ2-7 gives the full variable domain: DGGITQSPKYLFRKEGQNVTLSCEQNLNHDAMYWYRQDPGQGLRLIYYSQIVNDFQKGDIAEGYSVSREKKESFPLTVTSAQKNPTAFYLCASSGRQGSYEQYFGPGTRLTVT.

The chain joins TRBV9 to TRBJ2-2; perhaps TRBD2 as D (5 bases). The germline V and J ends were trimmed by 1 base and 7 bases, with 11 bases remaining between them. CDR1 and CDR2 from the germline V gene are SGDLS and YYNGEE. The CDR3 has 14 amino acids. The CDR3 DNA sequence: TGTGCCAGCAGCGTAATGGACTCGGTCGGGGAGCTGTTTTTT. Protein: CASSVMDSVGELFF.

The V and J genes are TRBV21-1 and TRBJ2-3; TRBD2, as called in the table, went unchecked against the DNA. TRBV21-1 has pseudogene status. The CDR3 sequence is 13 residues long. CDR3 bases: TGTGCCAGCAGCCGGGGACTAACTGGTACGCAGTATTTT. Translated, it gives CASSRGLTGTQYF.

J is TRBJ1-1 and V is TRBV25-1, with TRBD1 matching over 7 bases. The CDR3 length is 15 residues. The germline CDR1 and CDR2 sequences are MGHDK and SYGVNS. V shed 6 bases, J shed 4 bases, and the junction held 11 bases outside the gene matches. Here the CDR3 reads CASRGARGTSTEAFF. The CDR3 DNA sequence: TGTGCCAGCAGGGGGGCCAGGGGGACAAGCACTGAAGCTTTCTTT.

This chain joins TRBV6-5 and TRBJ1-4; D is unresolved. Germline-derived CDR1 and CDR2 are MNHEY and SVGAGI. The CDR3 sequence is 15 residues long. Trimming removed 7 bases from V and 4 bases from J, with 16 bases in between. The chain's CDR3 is CASTRTGQYNEKLFF. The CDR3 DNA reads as TGTGCCAGCACCCGCACGGGTCAGTATAATGAAAAACTGTTTTTT.

The CDR3 protein is CASSLAVQMNTEAFF. CDR3 nucleotides: TGCGCCAGCAGCTTGGCCGTGCAGATGAACACTGAAGCTTTCTTT. The chain combines TRBV5-1 with TRBJ1-1; no clear D. Trimming removed 0 bases at V and 0 bases at J, with 9 bases between. The CDR3 spans 15 residues. Germline V gives CDR1 SGHRS, CDR2 YFSETQ.

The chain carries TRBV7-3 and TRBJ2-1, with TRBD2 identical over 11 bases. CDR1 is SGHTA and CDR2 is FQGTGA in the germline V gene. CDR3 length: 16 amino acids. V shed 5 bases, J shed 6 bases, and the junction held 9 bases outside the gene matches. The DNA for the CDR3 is TGTGCCAGCAGCCGCCGCGTAGCGGGAGGGTTCAATGAGCAGTTCTTC. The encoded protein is CASSRRVAGGFNEQFF.

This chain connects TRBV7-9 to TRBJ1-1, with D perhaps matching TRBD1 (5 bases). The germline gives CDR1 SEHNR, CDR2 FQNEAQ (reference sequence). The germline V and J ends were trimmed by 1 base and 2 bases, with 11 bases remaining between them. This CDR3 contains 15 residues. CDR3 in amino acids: CASSLEGEVNTEAFF. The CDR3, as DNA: TGTGCCAGCAGCTTAGAAGGGGAGGTTAACACTGAAGCTTTCTTT.

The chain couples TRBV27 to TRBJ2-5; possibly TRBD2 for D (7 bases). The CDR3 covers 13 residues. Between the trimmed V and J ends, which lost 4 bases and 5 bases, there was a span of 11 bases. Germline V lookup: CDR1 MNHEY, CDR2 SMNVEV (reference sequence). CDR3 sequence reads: CASSSGGRETQYF. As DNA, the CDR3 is TGTGCCAGCAGTTCGGGGGGCAGGGAGACCCAGTACTTC.

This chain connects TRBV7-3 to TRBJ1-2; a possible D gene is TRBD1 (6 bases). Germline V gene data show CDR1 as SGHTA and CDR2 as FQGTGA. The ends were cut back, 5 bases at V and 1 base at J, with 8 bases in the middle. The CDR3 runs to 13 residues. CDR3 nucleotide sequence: TGTGCCAGCAGCCAAGGGGGTAACTATGGCTACACCTTC. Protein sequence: CASSQGGNYGYTF.

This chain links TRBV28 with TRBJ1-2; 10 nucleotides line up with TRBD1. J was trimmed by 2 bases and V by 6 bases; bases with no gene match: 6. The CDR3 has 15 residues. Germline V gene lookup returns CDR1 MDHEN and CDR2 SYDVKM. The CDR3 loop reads CASSPWTGGNYGYTF. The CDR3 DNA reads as TGTGCCAGCAGCCCCTGGACAGGGGGAAACTATGGCTACACCTTC.

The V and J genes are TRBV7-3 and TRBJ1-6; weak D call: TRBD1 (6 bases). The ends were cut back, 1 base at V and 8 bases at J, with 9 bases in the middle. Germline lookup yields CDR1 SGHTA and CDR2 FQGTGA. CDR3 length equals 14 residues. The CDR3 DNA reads TGTGCCAGCAGCTTAAGAGGGGGGGATTCACCCCTCCACTTT. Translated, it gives CASSLRGGDSPLHF.

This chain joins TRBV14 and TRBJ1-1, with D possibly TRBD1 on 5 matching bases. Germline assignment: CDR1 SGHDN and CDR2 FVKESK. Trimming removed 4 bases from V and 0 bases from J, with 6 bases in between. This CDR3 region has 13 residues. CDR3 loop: CASSRTLNTEAFF. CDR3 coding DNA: TGTGCCAGCAGCCGGACACTGAACACTGAAGCTTTCTTT.

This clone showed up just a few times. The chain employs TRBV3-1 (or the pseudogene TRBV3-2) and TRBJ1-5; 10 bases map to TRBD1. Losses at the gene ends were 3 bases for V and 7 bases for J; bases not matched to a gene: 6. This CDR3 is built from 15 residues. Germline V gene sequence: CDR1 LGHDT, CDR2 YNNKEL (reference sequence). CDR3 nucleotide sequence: TGTGCCAGCAGCCAGGGGACAGGGGTAAGGCAGCCCCAGCATTTT. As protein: CASSQGTGVRQPQHF.

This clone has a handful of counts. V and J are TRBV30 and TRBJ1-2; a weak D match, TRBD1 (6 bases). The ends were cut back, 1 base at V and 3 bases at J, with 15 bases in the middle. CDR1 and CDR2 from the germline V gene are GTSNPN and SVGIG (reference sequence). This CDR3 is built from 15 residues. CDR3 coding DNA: TGTGCCTGGAGTGGGGGAGGGGGTCCCTACTATGGCTACACCTTC. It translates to CAWSGGGGPYYGYTF.

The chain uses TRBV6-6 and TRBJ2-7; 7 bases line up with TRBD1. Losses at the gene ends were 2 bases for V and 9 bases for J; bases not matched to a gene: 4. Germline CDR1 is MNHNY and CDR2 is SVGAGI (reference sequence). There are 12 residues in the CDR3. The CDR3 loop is CASSYGPGGQYF. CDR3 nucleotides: TGTGCCAGCAGTTACGGTCCAGGGGGGCAGTACTTC.

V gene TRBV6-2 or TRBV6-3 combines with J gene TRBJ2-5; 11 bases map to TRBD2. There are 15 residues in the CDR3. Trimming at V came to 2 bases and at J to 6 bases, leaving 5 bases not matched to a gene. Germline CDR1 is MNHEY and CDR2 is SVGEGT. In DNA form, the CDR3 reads TGTGCCAGCAGTTACGAAACTAGCGGGGGAAAGACCCAGTACTTC. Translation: CASSYETSGGKTQYF.

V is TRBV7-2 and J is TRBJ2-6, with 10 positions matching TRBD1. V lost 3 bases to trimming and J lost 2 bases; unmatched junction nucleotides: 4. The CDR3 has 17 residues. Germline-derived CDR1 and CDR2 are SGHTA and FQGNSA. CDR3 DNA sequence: TGTGCCAGCAGCTTGGCCGGACAGGGGGCTGGGGCCAACGTCCTGACTTTC. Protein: CASSLAGQGAGANVLTF.